A selection of T cell receptor beta chains follows, all from one sample in a study of post-analysis software for immune sequencing data. One entry per CDR3 protein, called by TCRdb with MiXCR from the PCR reads. Of roughly 410,000 distinct CDR3 sequences in the sample, less than 40% are singletons; the top ten hold roughly an eighth. Sequenced sample: blood. These receptors originate from a girl aged 5 to 17 with multiple sclerosis. Each CDR3 is given with its conserved first and last residue. A D gene is named only where the DNA matches it firmly. Some rows mark clone size as missing; the rest say once, few, many or name a class of expanded clone.

CDR3 protein | CDR3 DNA | J gene | CDR3 length | D gene | V gene | clone size
CASSSTEQGAFF | TGTGCCAGCAGTTCGACTGAGCAAGGAGCTTTCTTT | TRBJ1-1 | 12 | NA | TRBV12-3/TRBV12-4 | NA
CSARLVGDTQYF | TGCAGTGCTAGGCTAGTTGGGGATACGCAGTATTTT | TRBJ2-3 | 12 | NA | TRBV20-1 | few
CASSQVDRYNEQFF | TGCGCCAGCAGCCAAGTAGACAGATACAATGAGCAGTTCTTC | TRBJ2-1 | 14 | NA | TRBV4-3 | few
CASSPMSGAVSFF | TGCGCCAGCAGCCCCATGTCAGGGGCCGTCTCTTTCTTT | TRBJ1-1 | 13 | NA | TRBV5-1 | NA
CSAGKYLRSCEQYF | TGCAGTGCTGGGAAGTACTTGCGGTCCTGCGAGCAGTACTTC | TRBJ2-7 | 14 | NA | TRBV20-1 | once
CASSPRPRGALTDTQYF | TGTGCCAGCAGTCCTCGACCACGGGGGGCCCTCACAGATACGCAGTATTTT | TRBJ2-3 | 17 | NA | TRBV11-2 | NA
CSAAGSPNSYEQYF | TGCAGTGCTGCGGGCAGTCCAAACTCCTACGAGCAGTACTTC | TRBJ2-7 | 14 | NA | TRBV20-1 | few
CASSGWAGSDEQYF | TGTGCCAGCAGTGGGTGGGCAGGTTCCGATGAGCAGTACTTC | TRBJ2-5 | 14 | NA | TRBV6-5 | NA
CASSDSGTGGYTF | TGTGCCAGCAGTGACTCAGGGACGGGTGGCTACACCTTC | TRBJ1-2 | 13 | NA | TRBV6-4 | once
CASSRTGDYGYTF | TGTGCCAGCAGCCGGACAGGGGACTATGGCTACACCTTC | TRBJ1-2 | 13 | TRBD1 | TRBV6-6 | NA
CASSYDQETQYF | TGCGCCAGCAGCTACGATCAAGAGACCCAGTACTTC | TRBJ2-5 | 12 | NA | TRBV5-1 | few
CASSPQVASYEQYF | TGTGCCAGCAGTCCGCAGGTCGCCTCCTACGAGCAGTACTTC | TRBJ2-7 | 14 | NA | TRBV12-3/TRBV12-4 | once
CTSSSERETQYF | TGTACCAGCAGCTCAGAAAGGGAGACCCAGTACTTC | TRBJ2-5 | 12 | NA | TRBV7-9 | NA
CASIPGTAVSSYNEQFF | TGTGCCAGCATCCCGGGTACGGCGGTAAGCTCCTACAATGAGCAGTTCTTC | TRBJ2-1 | 17 | NA | TRBV7-8 | few
CASSEMEGNIQYF | TGTGCCAGCAGTGAAATGGAGGGAAACATTCAGTACTTC | TRBJ2-4 | 13 | NA | TRBV2 | NA
CASSLAGGVKTQYF | TGTGCCAGCAGCTTAGCGGGGGGGGTGAAGACCCAGTACTTC | TRBJ2-5 | 14 | TRBD2 | TRBV11-2 | few
CASSYSGTGTAFF | TGTGCCAGCAGTTACTCCGGGACAGGGACGGCTTTCTTT | TRBJ1-1 | 13 | TRBD1 | TRBV6-5 | NA
CAISESLAGPVRNSPLHF | TGTGCCATCAGTGAGTCGTTAGCAGGTCCCGTACGAAATTCACCCCTCCACTTT | TRBJ1-6 | 18 | NA | TRBV10-3 | NA
CASSPGQGDYEQYF | TGTGCCAGCAGTCCGGGACAGGGGGACTACGAGCAGTACTTC | TRBJ2-7 | 14 | TRBD1 | TRBV12-3/TRBV12-4 | many
CASSDRLGNQPQHF | TGCGCCAGCAGCGACAGGTTAGGCAATCAGCCCCAGCATTTT | TRBJ1-5 | 14 | NA | TRBV10-2 | NA
CASRSVGRTDTQYF | TGTGCCAGCAGATCGGTCGGGCGCACAGATACGCAGTATTTT | TRBJ2-3 | 14 | NA | TRBV12-3/TRBV12-4 | NA
CASSLNSLNTEAFF | TGTGCCAGCAGCTTGAACAGCCTGAACACTGAAGCTTTCTTT | TRBJ1-1 | 14 | NA | TRBV5-6 | NA
CSARDPGGYEQYF | TGCAGTGCTAGAGATCCAGGGGGCTACGAGCAGTACTTC | TRBJ2-7 | 13 | TRBD1 | TRBV20-1 | NA
CASSPRGYSNQPQHF | TGTGCCAGCTCACCAAGGGGTTATAGCAATCAGCCCCAGCATTTT | TRBJ1-5 | 15 | NA | TRBV18 | NA
CSARDSRGKTEAFF | TGCAGTGCTAGAGATTCCAGGGGAAAAACTGAAGCTTTCTTT | TRBJ1-1 | 14 | NA | TRBV20-1 | once
CASSQITVGGYEQYF | TGTGCCAGCAGCCAGATTACAGTGGGGGGCTACGAGCAGTACTTC | TRBJ2-7 | 15 | NA | TRBV4-2 | few
CASSQDLGDEQYF | TGCGCCAGCAGCCAAGACCTGGGGGACGAGCAGTACTTC | TRBJ2-7 | 13 | NA | TRBV4-3 | few
CASSQDTGGEQYF | TGTGCCAGCAGCCAAGATACCGGGGGAGAGCAGTACTTC | TRBJ2-7 | 13 | NA | TRBV4-2 | few
CARRDLGYNEQFF | TGTGCCAGACGGGACTTGGGGTACAATGAGCAGTTCTTC | TRBJ2-1 | 13 | NA | TRBV2 | many
CASSFWQGGPAFF | TGTGCCAGCAGTTTTTGGCAGGGAGGGCCAGCTTTCTTT | TRBJ1-1 | 13 | NA | TRBV28 | NA
CSALPSSSYEQYF | TGCAGTGCTCTTCCTTCCAGCTCCTACGAGCAGTACTTC | TRBJ2-7 | 13 | NA | TRBV20-1 | many
CASSPLRSGANVLTF | TGTGCCAGCAGTCCCCTGAGATCTGGGGCCAACGTCCTGACTTTC | TRBJ2-6 | 15 | NA | TRBV7-3 | NA
CASSLGTGGEQYF | TGTGCCAGCAGCCTTGGGACAGGGGGCGAGCAGTACTTC | TRBJ2-7 | 13 | TRBD1 | TRBV3-1 | few
CASRVDSYEQYF | TGTGCCAGCAGGGTGGACAGCTACGAGCAGTACTTC | TRBJ2-7 | 12 | NA | TRBV12-3/TRBV12-4 | few
CSGTLGETQYF | TGCAGCGGGACCCTGGGGGAGACCCAGTACTTC | TRBJ2-5 | 11 | NA | TRBV29-1 | NA
CASSATGGATGANVLTF | TGTGCCAGCAGCGCGACAGGGGGCGCGACTGGGGCCAACGTCCTGACTTTC | TRBJ2-6 | 17 | TRBD1 | TRBV7-8 | few
CASSIVPRDTQYF | TGTGCCAGTAGTATTGTACCCCGGGATACGCAGTATTTT | TRBJ2-3 | 13 | NA | TRBV19 | few
CASSQVARGTGAFF | TGTGCCAGCAGCCAAGTGGCCCGGGGGACTGGAGCTTTCTTT | TRBJ1-1 | 14 | NA | TRBV3-1 | NA
CASSQEWSGGAYNEQFF | TGTGCCAGCAGCCAAGAATGGAGTGGGGGGGCCTACAATGAGCAGTTCTTC | TRBJ2-1 | 17 | TRBD2 | TRBV4-2 | once
CASSPGDSTSGANVLTF | TGTGCTAGCAGCCCAGGGGACAGTACCTCTGGGGCCAACGTCCTGACTTTC | TRBJ2-6 | 17 | TRBD1 | TRBV7-7 | NA
CASNLGGASETQYF | TGTGCCAGCAACCTGGGGGGGGCTAGCGAGACCCAGTACTTC | TRBJ2-5 | 14 | NA | TRBV9 | NA
CASSLGQGQFF | TGCGCCAGCAGCCTTGGACAGGGGCAGTTCTTC | TRBJ2-1 | 11 | TRBD1 | TRBV5-1 | many
CASSLVQGREQFF | TGTGCCAGCAGCTTAGTGCAGGGGAGAGAGCAGTTCTTC | TRBJ2-1 | 13 | NA | TRBV7-2 | few
CASAGGAYEQYF | TGTGCTAGTGCGGGAGGAGCGTACGAGCAGTACTTC | TRBJ2-7 | 12 | TRBD2 | TRBV6-1 | many
CASKTGTSAYNEQFF | TGCGCCAGCAAAACCGGGACTAGCGCCTACAATGAGCAGTTCTTC | TRBJ2-1 | 15 | TRBD2 | TRBV5-1 | few
CSVLLPDTYGYTF | TGCAGCGTCCTACTTCCCGACACTTATGGCTACACCTTC | TRBJ1-2 | 13 | NA | TRBV29-1 | few
CASSFDRVTEAFF | TGTGCCAGCAGCTTCGACAGGGTGACTGAAGCTTTCTTT | TRBJ1-1 | 13 | TRBD1 | TRBV7-9 | few
CASLGQTEAGGSDTQYF | TGTGCCAGCCTCGGACAGACCGAAGCGGGGGGATCAGATACGCAGTATTTT | TRBJ2-3 | 17 | TRBD2 | TRBV6-6 | NA
CASSLKGRGYTF | TGTGCCAGCAGTCTTAAGGGGAGAGGCTACACCTTC | TRBJ1-2 | 12 | NA | TRBV28 | few
CATSPSGTSEETQYF | TGTGCCACCTCTCCCTCCGGGACTAGCGAAGAGACCCAGTACTTC | TRBJ2-5 | 15 | TRBD2 | TRBV15 | NA
CASSLRVADQETQYF | TGTGCCAGCAGCTTAAGAGTAGCAGACCAAGAGACCCAGTACTTC | TRBJ2-5 | 15 | NA | TRBV5-4 | NA
CASSLEGGYQPQHF | TGCGCCAGCAGCCTAGAGGGTGGTTATCAGCCCCAGCATTTT | TRBJ1-5 | 14 | NA | TRBV4-3 | NA
CASSSVPGRSSYEQYF | TGTGCCAGCAGCTCCGTACCGGGACGGAGCTCCTACGAGCAGTACTTC | TRBJ2-7 | 16 | NA | TRBV11-2 | few